This T cell receptor beta chain was observed in a study of T cell responses to AZD1222 COVID-19 vaccine. Whole-study findings and limits: Spike-specific TCR breadth and depth went up after people got two AZD1222 doses. The sample set comprised mostly white British donors with more females, and clonal diversity was possibly underestimated. Only after the peak T cell response were repertoires sampled.

Generated by immunoSEQ multiplex PCR, the TCRdb table keeps only in-frame clones and is missing some. This sample has approximately 90,000 clones, with approximately 89% found just once. To note about this clone: Its target is not known.

V was shortened by 4 bases and J by 1 base, with 23 bases between the two germline ends. This CDR3 is 18 amino acids long. The germline CDR1 and CDR2 sequences are GTSNPN and SVGIG (reference sequence). The receptor was isolated from an adult in good health. This specimen was peripheral blood, taken on day 0 of AZD1222 vaccination. This chain uses TRBV30 with TRBJ2-4; maybe TRBD2 (6 bases). CDR3 region: CAWMVSGIWGRAKNIQYF. CDR3 bases: TGTGCCTGGATGGTTAGCGGAATCTGGGGTCGGGCCAAAAACATTCAGTACTTC.